Shown below are 29 T cell receptor beta chains from a single sample sequenced in a study of OX40 agonist ivuxolimab in advanced cancers. The table came from immunoSEQ multiplex PCR; TCRdb's copy has only in-frame clones and leaves some out. The profile shows around 55,000 clones, 86% of them singletons. Sequenced here: CD4+ or CD8+ T cells sorted from blood, sampled in a trial of the OX40 agonist ivuxolimab. The receptors stem from an adult with an advanced solid tumor such as melanoma, head and neck, liver or kidney cancer.

Here the CDR3 reads CASSDGQNYEQYF. The CDR3 DNA follows: TGCGCCAGCAGTGATGGACAGAACTACGAGCAGTACTTC. This chain connects TRBV10-1 to TRBJ2-7; weak D call: TRBD1 (6 bases). CDR3 length: 13 residues. Trimming removed 3 bases from V and 3 bases from J, with 9 bases in between. CDR1 is WNHNN, CDR2 SYGVQD, per germline (reference sequence).

V usage is TRBV2 and J usage is TRBJ2-1; 10 bases align to TRBD1. The CDR3 runs 13 residues. Per germline, CDR1 SNHLY and CDR2 FYNNEI. With 6 bases clipped from V and 6 bases from J, the junction kept 2 bases outside the gene matches. This CDR3 is CASSRTGGNEQFF. CDR3 nucleotide sequence: TGTGCCAGCAGCCGGACAGGGGGCAATGAGCAGTTCTTC. Full variable domain (missing parts from reference TRBV2 and TRBJ2-1): EPEVTQTPSHQVTQMGQEVILRCVPISNHLYFYWYRQILGQKVEFLVSFYNNEISEKSEIFDDQFSVERPDGSNFTLKIRSTKLEDSAMYFCASSRTGGNEQFFGPGTRLTVL.

The chain combines TRBV27 with TRBJ2-7; TRBD2 aligns across 9 bases. CDR3 length: 14 amino acids. After removal of 2 bases from V and 4 bases from J, the junction contained 3 bases not matched to a gene. CDR1 and CDR2 (germline): MNHEY, SMNVEV (reference sequence). Here the CDR3 reads CASSLKSGGYEQYF. The CDR3 nucleotides are TGTGCCAGCAGTTTAAAGAGCGGGGGGTACGAGCAGTACTTC.

This sequence joins TRBV10-1 and TRBJ2-1; D possibly uses TRBD1 or TRBD2 (5 bases each). V gave up 0 bases and J gave up 10 bases, with 7 bases separating them. This CDR3 has 12 residues. The V gene's germline CDR1 is WNHNN and CDR2 SYGVQD (reference sequence). The DNA of the CDR3 is TGCGCCAGCAGTGAGTCGGGACGGGAGCAGTTCTTC. Its protein product is CASSESGREQFF.

V usage is TRBV30 and J usage is TRBJ1-1; a weak D match, TRBD1 (6 bases). This CDR3 spans 13 amino acids. Germline V CDR1 and CDR2: GTSNPN, SVGIG (reference sequence). Trimming took 5 bases from V and 4 from J, leaving 14 bases between them. In DNA, the CDR3 is TGTGCCTGGGACAAGGACAGTTCCACTGAAGCTTTCTTT. As protein: CAWDKDSSTEAFF.

V and J are TRBV7-8 and TRBJ2-1; TRBD1 matches at 11 bases. V gave up 5 bases and J gave up 3 bases; unmatched junction bases: 3. The germline V gene encodes CDR1 SGHVS and CDR2 FQNEAQ. This CDR3 spans 15 amino acids. CDR3 coding DNA: TGTGCCAGCAGCGCCGGGACAGGGGGCTACAATGAGCAGTTCTTC. This translates into CASSAGTGGYNEQFF.

This sequence joins TRBV7-8 and TRBJ2-1; no firm D call. The CDR3 is 16 residues long. V was shortened by 4 bases and J by 2 bases, with 15 bases between the two germline ends. From germline, CDR1 is SGHVS and CDR2 FQNEAQ. CDR3 sequence reads: CASSSLRTAAYNEQFF. The CDR3 DNA follows: TGTGCCAGCAGCTCTCTCCGGACGGCAGCCTACAATGAGCAGTTCTTC. Looking up the rest from reference TRBV7-8 and TRBJ2-1 gives the full variable domain: GAGVSQSPRYKVAKRGQDVALRCDPISGHVSLFWYQQALGQGPEFLTYFQNEAQLDKSGLPSDRFFAERPEGSVSTLKIQRTQQEDSAVYLCASSSLRTAAYNEQFFGPGTRLTVL.

The rearrangement links TRBV9 to TRBJ2-7, with a weak D call TRBD1 (5 bases). This CDR3 spans 15 amino acids. The germline V gene has CDR1 SGDLS and CDR2 YYNGEE. Between the trimmed V and J ends, which lost 4 bases and 5 bases, there was a span of 19 bases. The CDR3 protein is CASSPRFPQGNEQYF. Here the CDR3 DNA reads TGTGCCAGCAGCCCCCGGTTTCCTCAGGGAAACGAGCAGTACTTC.

The J gene is TRBJ1-1, the V gene TRBV28; 7 positions match TRBD1. The CDR3 totals 15 residues. J gave up 4 bases and V 6 bases, and 11 bases lay outside the gene matches. In germline, CDR1 is MDHEN, CDR2 SYDVKM. The CDR3 DNA sequence: TGTGCCAGCAGCGAGGGACAGCTCTCGTCCACTGAAGCTTTCTTT. Translating gives CASSEGQLSSTEAFF.

The genes are TRBV7-2 and TRBJ1-5; the match to TRBD1 covers 8 bases. Trimming cost V 1 base and J 5 bases; bases outside gene matches: 4. Germline CDR1 and CDR2: SGHTA and FQGNSA. The CDR3 is made up of 15 amino acids. As DNA, the CDR3 is TGTGCCAGCAGCTTAGGACAGGGGAGGGATCAGCCCCAGCATTTT. It specifies CASSLGQGRDQPQHF.

This sequence joins TRBV25-1 and TRBJ1-5; no reliable D call. The CDR3 is 14 amino acids. Germline V gene sequence: CDR1 MGHDK, CDR2 SYGVNS. Trimming pared 2 bases from V and 4 bases from J, leaving 9 bases between. CDR3 in DNA: TGTGCCAGCAGTGAAGGCTTTGTGAATCAGCCCCAGCATTTT. Residues: CASSEGFVNQPQHF.

The rearrangement uses TRBV27 and TRBJ2-1, with D unclear. The CDR3 covers 14 residues. V dropped 2 bases and J dropped 0 bases, with 5 bases sitting between them. Germline CDR1 MNHEY, CDR2 SMNVEV (reference sequence). The CDR3 sequence is CASSLQSSYNEQFF. The CDR3 DNA follows: TGTGCCAGCAGTTTACAGAGCTCCTACAATGAGCAGTTCTTC.

This clone was seen a few times. This chain links TRBV7-9 with TRBJ2-2, with 8 bases matching TRBD2. Germline-derived CDR1 and CDR2 are SEHNR and FQNEAQ (reference sequence). The CDR3 totals 18 residues. V gave up 1 base and J gave up 1 base; unmatched junction bases: 8. The CDR3 loop reads CASSLGLRAGVNTGELFF. In DNA form, the CDR3 reads TGTGCCAGCAGCTTAGGACTAAGAGCGGGAGTGAACACCGGGGAGCTGTTTTTT.

The chain is built from TRBV30 and TRBJ2-1; 12 positions match TRBD2. The CDR3 consists of 15 residues. V was pared by 3 bases and J by 8 bases, with 8 bases of the junction left unmatched. The germline CDR1 and CDR2 sequences are GTSNPN and SVGIG (reference sequence). CDR3 protein: CAWSASGRAVHEQFF. The CDR3 DNA sequence: TGTGCCTGGAGCGCTAGCGGGAGGGCCGTCCATGAGCAGTTCTTC.

The rearrangement links TRBV7-2 to TRBJ2-1; D ambiguous. The germline V gene encodes CDR1 SGHTA and CDR2 FQGNSA. Between the trimmed V and J ends, which lost 2 bases and 6 bases, there was a span of 2 bases. The length of the CDR3 is 11 residues. The CDR3 loop reads CASSLSNEQFF. CDR3 nucleotides: TGTGCCAGCAGCTTATCCAATGAGCAGTTCTTC.

This clone was counted once. This rearrangement joins TRBV7-2 to TRBJ2-5; D unresolved. This CDR3 has 15 amino acids. Germline CDR1 is SGHTA and CDR2 is FQGNSA. V was clipped by 5 bases and J by 0 bases, with 13 bases between them. The CDR3 bases are TGTGCCAGCAGCCCAGGACGGAAAAACCAAGAGACCCAGTACTTC. This translates into CASSPGRKNQETQYF.

The J gene is TRBJ2-7, the V gene TRBV5-4; D is undetermined. The CDR3 is 14 residues long. CDR1 SGHNT and CDR2 YYREEE come from the germline V gene (reference sequence). The V gene lost 0 bases and the J gene lost 0 bases, with 7 bases spanning the gap. The CDR3: CASSLDTFSYEQYF. The CDR3 DNA reads TGTGCCAGCAGCTTGGACACCTTCTCCTACGAGCAGTACTTC.

The chain has TRBV4-1 and TRBJ2-3; possible D gene TRBD1, 6 bases. Trimming stripped 0 bases from V and 4 bases from J, with 14 bases between. CDR1 and CDR2 (germline): MGHRA, YSYEKL. The CDR3 runs to 16 residues. CDR3 amino acids: CASSQDWGLSADTQYF. The CDR3 DNA reads as TGCGCCAGCAGCCAAGATTGGGGGCTTAGTGCAGATACGCAGTATTTT.

V and J are TRBV29-1 and TRBJ2-1; the D is unclear. Germline V gene lookup returns CDR1 SQVTM and CDR2 ANQGSEA. The germline V and J ends were trimmed by 5 bases and 1 base, with 12 bases remaining between them. The CDR3 covers 14 residues. In DNA form, the CDR3 reads TGCAGCGTTCTCCCCCAGGATTCCTACAATGAGCAGTTCTTC. Its protein product is CSVLPQDSYNEQFF.

The J gene is TRBJ2-1, the V gene TRBV5-1, with TRBD2 identical over 7 bases. Looked up from germline, CDR1 is SGHRS and CDR2 is YFSETQ. CDR3 length: 15 residues. After removal of 5 bases from V and 0 bases from J, the junction contained 5 bases not matched to a gene. CDR3 in amino acids: CASRWGGGSYNEQFF. Written as DNA, the CDR3 is TGCGCCAGCAGGTGGGGCGGGGGCTCCTACAATGAGCAGTTCTTC.

The chain uses TRBV6-1 and TRBJ2-7; 7 bases line up with TRBD1. In germline, CDR1 is MNHNS, CDR2 SASEGT. J gave up 1 base and V 11 bases, and 11 bases lay outside the gene matches. This CDR3 spans 14 amino acids. DNA of the CDR3: TGTGCCGCCCGCCGGGACAGAGATTCCTACGAGCAGTACTTC. This encodes CAARRDRDSYEQYF.

V gene TRBV5-1 combines with J gene TRBJ2-3; 9 nucleotides agree with TRBD2. CDR1 and CDR2 from the germline V gene are SGHRS and YFSETQ. The CDR3 length is 19 residues. Losses at the gene ends were 4 bases for V and 0 bases for J; bases not matched to a gene: 15. The CDR3 DNA follows: TGCGCCAGCAGCCGAGGGGTGACTAGCGGAAGATCTAGCACAGATACGCAGTATTTT. This gives the protein CASSRGVTSGRSSTDTQYF.

This clone has only one observation. The chain combines TRBV5-6 with TRBJ1-2; TRBD1 matches 7 bases. Germline assignment: CDR1 SGHDT and CDR2 YYEEEE. V gave up 0 bases and J gave up 4 bases; unmatched junction bases: 9. There are 16 residues in the CDR3. In DNA form, the CDR3 reads TGTGCCAGCAGCTTGGGACTACAGGGGACTCGCTATGGCTACACCTTC. Translating it yields CASSLGLQGTRYGYTF.

The gene calls are TRBV18 and TRBJ2-6; D call uncertain. CDR3 length: 17 residues. V shed 1 base and J shed 0 bases, with 10 bases lying between them. Germline values: CDR1 KGHSH, CDR2 LQKENI. CDR3 in DNA: TGTGCCAGCTCACCACAGGGAATTAACTCTGGGGCCAACGTCCTGACTTTC. This gives the protein CASSPQGINSGANVLTF.

This clone was observed once. The chain employs TRBV6-5 and TRBJ2-7; D not certain. Germline lookup yields CDR1 MNHEY and CDR2 SVGAGI. V shed 0 bases and J shed 2 bases, with 11 bases lying between them. The CDR3 extends over 15 amino acids. CDR3 sequence: CASSYSKKDAYEQYF. CDR3 coding DNA: TGTGCCAGCAGTTACTCGAAGAAGGACGCCTACGAGCAGTACTTC.

The V and J genes are TRBV28 and TRBJ1-1; unclear D gene. Germline assignment: CDR1 MDHEN and CDR2 SYDVKM. The V end was cut by 3 bases, the J end by 7 bases, with 12 bases between. This CDR3 is 13 amino acids long. In nucleotides, the CDR3 is TGTGCCAGCAGTTTGGGCGAGCAATTTGAAGCTTTCTTT. This encodes CASSLGEQFEAFF.

J is TRBJ1-2 and V is TRBV18; D uncertain. CDR3 length equals 14 residues. Per germline, CDR1 KGHSH and CDR2 LQKENI. The V end was cut by 1 base, the J end by 4 bases, with 10 bases between. The CDR3 DNA reads TGTGCCAGCTCACCACAAGGCGAGAGCTATGGCTACACCTTC. Protein: CASSPQGESYGYTF.

The chain carries TRBV18 and TRBJ2-1, with D possibly matching TRBD2 (6 bases). Germline CDR1 reads KGHSH; CDR2 reads LQKENI. V was shortened by 6 bases and J by 7 bases, with 22 bases between the two germline ends. The CDR3 is made up of 16 amino acids. The CDR3 DNA sequence: TGTGCCAGCTCCCCGAGGTTAGCGGCCCCGGGGAATGAGCAGTTCTTC. Translated, it gives CASSPRLAAPGNEQFF.

The V and J genes are TRBV5-1 and TRBJ1-4; D gene unclear. The CDR3 has 14 residues. CDR1 and CDR2 (germline): SGHRS, YFSETQ. Trimming shortened V by 6 bases and J by 0 bases, and 9 bases separated the two germline ends. DNA of the CDR3: TGCGCCAGCAAAGATAATCCAACTAATGAAAAACTGTTTTTT. Its protein product is CASKDNPTNEKLFF.